This T cell receptor (beta chain) originates from a study of neurological immune-mediated disorders. About the study: Secondary progressive disease was present in 3, and relapsing-remitting disease in approximately 30, of the roughly 35 multiple sclerosis patients. Whole-study results and caveats: HTLV-1-associated myelopathy had the most TCR clonal expansion, whereas multiple sclerosis had the least (lower than in healthy controls). Sharing of CDR3 amino acid sequences among expanded clones across subjects was absent, suggesting private repertoires in all groups.

The cDNA came from 5'RACE, which used 10-nucleotide random UMIs. MiXCR, applied by TCRdb to the 5' RACE reads, yields one record per CDR3 protein. The table records under 70,000 distinct CDR3 sequences, around 5.2% of them present only once. Per germline, CDR1 SGDLS and CDR2 YYNGEE. The V and J ends lost 0 bases and 0 bases respectively, with 8 bases between them. This CDR3 comprises 15 residues. This clonotype was counted at least ten times. Its antigen is undetermined. Sequencing was done on a sample of PBMCs. This chain uses TRBV9 with TRBJ2-3, with no clear D. This sequence originates from a woman in her twenties or thirties with multiple sclerosis. CDR3 DNA: TGTGCCAGCAGCGTAGGGGTCGATAGCACAGATACGCAGTATTTT. Encoded protein: CASSVGVDSTDTQYF.